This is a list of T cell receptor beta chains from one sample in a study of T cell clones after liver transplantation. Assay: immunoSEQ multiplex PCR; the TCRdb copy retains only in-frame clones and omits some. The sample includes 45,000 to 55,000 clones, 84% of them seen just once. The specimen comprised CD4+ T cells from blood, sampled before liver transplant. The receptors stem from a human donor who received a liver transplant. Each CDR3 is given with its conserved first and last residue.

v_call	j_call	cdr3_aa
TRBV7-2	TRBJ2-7	CASRQDSYEQYF
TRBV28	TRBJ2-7	CASGGSYEQYF
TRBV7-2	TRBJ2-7	CASSLALQGLDEQYF
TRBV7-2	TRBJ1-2	CASSLAQPVDGYTF
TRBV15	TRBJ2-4	CATSREALLNIQYF
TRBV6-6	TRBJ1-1	CASMAGASIMNTEAFF
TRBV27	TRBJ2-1	CASSSPSIESDEQFF
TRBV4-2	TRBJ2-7	CASSQDLGPTYEQYF
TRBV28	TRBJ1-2	CASRTSRPGTNYGYTF
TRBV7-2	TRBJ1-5	CASSPTGPNQPQHF
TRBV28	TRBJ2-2	CASSLTGQGGTGELFF
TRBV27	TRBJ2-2	CASRTLVTGELFF
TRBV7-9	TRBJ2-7	CASSYPHTSAEQYF
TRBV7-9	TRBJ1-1	CASSIQVLRNEAFF
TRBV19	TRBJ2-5	CASRPGLAGGRTQETQYF
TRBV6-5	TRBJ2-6	CASSSGPSGANVLTF
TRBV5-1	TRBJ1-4	CASSFGGVPNEKLFF
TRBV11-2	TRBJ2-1	CASTLSSGALRGQFF
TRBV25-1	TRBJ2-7	CASSGRSGTGAYEQYF
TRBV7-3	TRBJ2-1	CASSSHSQGYNEQFF
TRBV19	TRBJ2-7	CASTSPSRGPDEQYF
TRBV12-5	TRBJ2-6	CASGLVYQGTRSGANVLTF
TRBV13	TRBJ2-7	CASSLRDRENGEQYF
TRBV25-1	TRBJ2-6	CASEGPGSSGANVLTF
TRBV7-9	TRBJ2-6	CASSFLGRGTFAGANVLTF
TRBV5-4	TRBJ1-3	CASSFQGSGNTIYF
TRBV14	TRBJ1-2	CASSQVVGFVYGYTF
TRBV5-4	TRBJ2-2	CASSGDTHTGELFF
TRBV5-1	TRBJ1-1	CASSLVNTEAFF
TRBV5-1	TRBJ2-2	CASSLAPSGGATTGELFF
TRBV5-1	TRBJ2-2	CASSFEPPNYGTGELFF
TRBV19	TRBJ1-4	CASSGPNEKLFF
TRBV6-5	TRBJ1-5	CASSYEGEGAQHF
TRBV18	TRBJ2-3	CASSPTRDTQYF
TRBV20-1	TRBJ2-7	CSATGTTTQYF
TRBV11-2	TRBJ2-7	CASSLAGLINEQYF
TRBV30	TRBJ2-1	CAWSVRGVEQFF
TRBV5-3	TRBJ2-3	CARSPHSTSGGADTQYF
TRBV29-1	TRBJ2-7	CSGRVGPYEQYF
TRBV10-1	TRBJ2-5	CASSESRLVQETQYF
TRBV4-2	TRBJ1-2	CASSQTGRGYTF
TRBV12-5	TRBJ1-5	CASGPSGQGHNQPQHF
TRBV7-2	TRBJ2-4	CASSEGGQGTNIQYF
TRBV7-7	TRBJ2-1	CASSQGVMGRSSYNEQFF
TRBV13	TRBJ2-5	CASSLRGGETQYF
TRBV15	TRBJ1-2	CATSRDSSYGYTF
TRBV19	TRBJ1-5	CASSIRDSNQPQHF
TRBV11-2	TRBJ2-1	CASSLAGQPYNEQFF
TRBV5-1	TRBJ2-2	CASTMTGGPGELFF
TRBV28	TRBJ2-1	CASSLAGGGYNEQFF
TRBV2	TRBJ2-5	CASNPSLGTQYF
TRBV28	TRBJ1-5	CASSPIEGRDQPQHF
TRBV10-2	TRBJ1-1	CASSEFTYTEAFF
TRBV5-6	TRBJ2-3	CASSLDLTDTDTQYF